Following are 20 T cell receptor beta chains from one sample sequenced in a study of OX40 agonist ivuxolimab in advanced cancers. TCRdb keeps only in-frame clones here, not all; method: immunoSEQ multiplex PCR. The sample holds some 86,000 clones, approximately 88% seen once. The specimen was CD4+ or CD8+ T cells sorted from blood, collected in a trial of the OX40 agonist ivuxolimab. The receptors derive from an adult with an advanced solid tumor such as melanoma, head and neck, liver or kidney cancer.

This chain uses TRBV6-5 with TRBJ2-7; D gene unclear. Germline V gene sequence: CDR1 MNHEY, CDR2 SVGAGI. This CDR3 has 12 amino acids. The V gene lost 4 bases and the J gene lost 4 bases, with 8 bases spanning the gap. Written as DNA, the CDR3 is TGTGCCAGCAGTTTGGACGGGTACGAGCAGTACTTC. It encodes CASSLDGYEQYF.

The chain is built from TRBV4-2 and TRBJ2-1; no clear D. Per the germline V gene, CDR1 is LGHNA and CDR2 is YNFKEQ. CDR3 length: 14 amino acids. V shed 1 base and J shed 6 bases, with 10 bases lying between them. The CDR3 region has the DNA TGTGCCAGCAGCCAAGGGCGAATTAGCAATGAGCAGTTCTTC. The encoded protein is CASSQGRISNEQFF.

The V and J genes are TRBV29-1 and TRBJ2-7; weak D call: TRBD1 (7 bases). V shed 7 bases and J shed 3 bases, with 19 bases lying between them. The CDR3 runs to 14 residues. Germline CDR1 reads SQVTM; CDR2 reads ANQGSEA. The CDR3 spells CSAGGQLSVYEQYF. The CDR3 region has the DNA TGCAGCGCCGGGGGACAGCTTTCGGTCTACGAGCAGTACTTC.

The rearrangement uses TRBV11-2 and TRBJ1-1; 8 nucleotides line up with TRBD1. This CDR3 has 15 residues. V trimming: 7 bases; J trimming: 7 bases; junction bases outside the gene matches: 14. Per germline, CDR1 SGHAT and CDR2 FQNNGV. The CDR3 spells CASTGGRDRNIEAFF. The DNA of the CDR3 is TGTGCCAGCACCGGGGGGAGGGACAGGAATATTGAAGCTTTCTTT.

This sequence joins TRBV11-2 and TRBJ1-5; unclear D gene. V was clipped by 3 bases and J by 8 bases, with 8 bases between them. This CDR3 has 12 amino acids. Germline lookup yields CDR1 SGHAT and CDR2 FQNNGV. The CDR3 DNA reads TGTGCCAGCAGCTTCAGCGGAAAGCCCCAGCATTTT. It specifies CASSFSGKPQHF.

The V call is TRBV19, the J call TRBJ1-2; D is uncertain. CDR1 is LNHDA, CDR2 SQIVND, per germline (reference sequence). With 3 bases removed from V and 5 bases from J, the gap between germline ends came to 16 bases. CDR3 size: 15 residues. The CDR3 bases are TGTGCCAGTAGTATGGCTCCTTTGTCAAATTATGGCTACACCTTC. It is translated as CASSMAPLSNYGYTF.

The chain has TRBV5-1 and TRBJ2-1, with D possibly TRBD1 on 5 matching bases. The length of the CDR3 is 15 residues. Germline CDR1 SGHRS, CDR2 YFSETQ. The V and J ends lost 0 bases and 5 bases respectively, with 12 bases between them. CDR3 coding DNA: TGCGCCAGCAGCTTGGTTTTTGACAGAGACAATGAGCAGTTCTTC. Its protein product is CASSLVFDRDNEQFF.

The CDR3 DNA follows: TGTGCCAGCGGAGGGACACCAACCACAGATACGCAGTATTTT. Its protein product is CASGGTPTTDTQYF. The chain couples TRBV19 to TRBJ2-3; the D call may be TRBD1 or TRBD2 (6 bases each). The CDR3 consists of 14 residues. Trimming shortened V by 9 bases and J by 2 bases, and 15 bases separated the two germline ends. Germline V gives CDR1 LNHDA, CDR2 SQIVND (reference sequence).

This chain connects TRBV7-9 to TRBJ1-2; D possibly corresponds to TRBD1 (6 bases). V was pared by 4 bases and J by 7 bases, with 10 bases between. CDR3 length: 12 amino acids. Germline V gene sequence: CDR1 SEHNR, CDR2 FQNEAQ (reference sequence). CDR3 DNA: TGTGCCAGCAGCTCGAGGGGGGGTGGCTACACCTTC. Amino acids: CASSSRGGGYTF.

This chain connects TRBV18 to TRBJ2-6; 12 bases agree with TRBD2. V shed 6 bases, J shed 0 bases, and the junction held 9 bases outside the gene matches. Germline CDR1 and CDR2: KGHSH and LQKENI. The CDR3 consists of 19 residues. The CDR3 reads CASSPTSGGPHSGANVLTF. DNA for the CDR3: TGTGCCAGCTCCCCGACTAGCGGGGGCCCCCACTCTGGGGCCAACGTCCTGACTTTC.

V usage is TRBV2 and J usage is TRBJ2-5; D is ambiguous. V lost 2 bases and J lost 1, with 5 bases in between. Germline assignment: CDR1 SNHLY and CDR2 FYNNEI. The CDR3 loop spans 13 amino acids. The DNA of the CDR3 is TGTGCCAGCAGTGAATGGCGCCAAGAGACCCAGTACTTC. Translating gives CASSEWRQETQYF.

This sequence joins TRBV7-2 and TRBJ1-2, with a tentative D call TRBD1 (5 bases). Germline CDR1 SGHTA, CDR2 FQGNSA. Trimming pared 3 bases from V and 4 bases from J, leaving 6 bases between. The CDR3 runs 12 residues. The CDR3 DNA sequence: TGTGCCAGCAGCTTTGACAGCTATGGCTACACCTTC. Translated, it gives CASSFDSYGYTF.

V is TRBV29-1 and J is TRBJ1-2, with 12 nucleotides matching TRBD1. This CDR3 has 16 amino acids. Losses at the gene ends were 6 bases for V and 1 base for J; bases not matched to a gene: 9. Germline V gene lookup returns CDR1 SQVTM and CDR2 ANQGSEA. CDR3 region: CSVLRDRGRNNYGYTF. CDR3 sequence (DNA): TGCAGCGTACTCCGGGACAGGGGGCGGAATAACTATGGCTACACCTTC. The whole variable domain, remainder taken from reference TRBV29-1 and TRBJ1-2, is SAVISQKPSRDICQRGTSLTIQCQVDSQVTMMFWYRQQPGQSLTLIATANQGSEATYESGFVIDKFPISRPNLTFSTLTVSNMSPEDSSIYLCSVLRDRGRNNYGYTFGSGTRLTVV.

The V gene is TRBV5-4, the J gene TRBJ1-2, with D perhaps matching TRBD1 (6 bases). Trimming pared 1 base from V and 4 bases from J, leaving 14 bases between. The CDR3 spans 15 residues. Germline V CDR1 and CDR2: SGHNT, YYREEE (reference sequence). The CDR3 protein is CASSLPGGPPYGYTF. The CDR3 bases are TGTGCCAGCAGCTTGCCCGGGGGGCCGCCCTATGGCTACACCTTC.

There are a few counts of this clone. The rearrangement uses TRBV5-1 and TRBJ2-7; TRBD1 matches at 8 bases. The CDR3 spans 14 residues. Germline CDR1 and CDR2: SGHRS and YFSETQ. The junction had 3 bases not matched to a gene; V was cut back by 0 bases and J by 4 bases. The CDR3 reads CASSLGTGFYEQYF. The CDR3 DNA sequence: TGCGCCAGCAGCTTGGGGACAGGGTTTTACGAGCAGTACTTC.

This chain links TRBV5-1 with TRBJ2-7; D possibly corresponds to TRBD1 (5 bases). Per germline, CDR1 SGHRS and CDR2 YFSETQ. The CDR3 runs to 12 residues. Trimming pared 0 bases from V and 8 bases from J, leaving 9 bases between. This CDR3 is CASSLVQGQQYF. For the CDR3, the DNA is TGCGCCAGCAGCTTGGTGCAGGGCCAGCAGTACTTC.

This clone was seen many times. The chain joins TRBV30 to TRBJ1-2; D gene ambiguous. CDR1 and CDR2 from the germline V gene are GTSNPN and SVGIG (reference sequence). Trimming took off 3 bases at V and 9 bases at J, with 14 bases between the two ends. This CDR3 contains 12 residues. CDR3 in amino acids: CAWRSSIGSYTF. CDR3 DNA sequence: TGTGCCTGGAGATCGTCGATTGGCAGCTACACCTTC.

This chain uses TRBV18 with TRBJ1-1; 7 bases match TRBD1. Germline V CDR1 and CDR2: KGHSH, LQKENI. CDR3 length: 14 amino acids. Trimming took 3 bases from V and 4 from J; bases not matched to a gene: 5. In nucleotides, the CDR3 is TGTGCCAGCTCACCGGGCAGGGGGGGCACTGAAGCTTTCTTT. It encodes CASSPGRGGTEAFF.

The chain joins TRBV6-4 to TRBJ1-2, with D unresolved. From germline, CDR1 is MRHNA and CDR2 SNTAGT. The CDR3 length is 13 residues. Trimming cost V 8 bases and J 7 bases, with 17 bases left between them. As DNA, the CDR3 is TGTGCCAGCTCGGCCAGCGGGCGGAGTGGCTACACCTTC. Protein sequence: CASSASGRSGYTF.

The chain carries TRBV18 and TRBJ1-2; D is possibly TRBD1 (5 bases). The CDR3 has 15 residues. V lost 5 bases and J 2 bases, leaving 15 bases between the germline ends. CDR1 is KGHSH, CDR2 LQKENI, per germline. This CDR3 is CASSSRGRENYGYTF. CDR3 nucleotide sequence: TGTGCCAGCTCATCTAGAGGCAGGGAGAACTATGGCTACACCTTC.